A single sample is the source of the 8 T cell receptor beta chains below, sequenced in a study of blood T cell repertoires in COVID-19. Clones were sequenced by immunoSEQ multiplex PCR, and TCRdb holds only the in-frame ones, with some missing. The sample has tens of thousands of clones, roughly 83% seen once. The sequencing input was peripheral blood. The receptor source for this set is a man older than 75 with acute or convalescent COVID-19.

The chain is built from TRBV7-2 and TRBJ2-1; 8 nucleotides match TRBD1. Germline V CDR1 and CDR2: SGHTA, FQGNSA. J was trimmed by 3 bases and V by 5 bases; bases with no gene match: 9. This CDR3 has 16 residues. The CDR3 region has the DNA TGTGCCAGCAGCCCAGATGGACAGGGACGCTACAATGAGCAGTTCTTC. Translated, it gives CASSPDGQGRYNEQFF.

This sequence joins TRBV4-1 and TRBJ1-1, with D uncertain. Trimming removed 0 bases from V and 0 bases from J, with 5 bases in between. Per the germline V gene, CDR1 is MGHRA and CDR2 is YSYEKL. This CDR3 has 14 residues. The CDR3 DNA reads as TGCGCCAGCAGCCAAGATCGGGTGAACACTGAAGCTTTCTTT. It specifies CASSQDRVNTEAFF.

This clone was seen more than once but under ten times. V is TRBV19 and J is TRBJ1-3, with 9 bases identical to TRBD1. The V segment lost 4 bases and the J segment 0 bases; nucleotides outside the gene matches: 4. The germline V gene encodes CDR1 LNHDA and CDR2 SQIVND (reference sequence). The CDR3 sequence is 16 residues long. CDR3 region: CASSRADRGSGNTIYF. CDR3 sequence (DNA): TGTGCCAGTAGTAGGGCGGACAGGGGCTCTGGAAACACCATATATTTT.

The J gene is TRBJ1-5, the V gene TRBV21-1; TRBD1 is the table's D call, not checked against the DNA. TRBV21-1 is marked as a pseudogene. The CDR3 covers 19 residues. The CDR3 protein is CASSKEHRERAINNQPQHF. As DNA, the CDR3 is TGTGCCAGCAGCAAAGAACACAGGGAGAGGGCAATTAACAATCAGCCCCAGCATTTT.

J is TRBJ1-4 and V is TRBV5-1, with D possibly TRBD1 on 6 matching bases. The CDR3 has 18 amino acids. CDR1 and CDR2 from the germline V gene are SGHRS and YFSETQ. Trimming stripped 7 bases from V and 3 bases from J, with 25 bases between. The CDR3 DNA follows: TGCGCCAGCGGTCCCGGTGACAGGAGTCAAGCGGCTAATGAAAAACTGTTTTTT. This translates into CASGPGDRSQAANEKLFF.

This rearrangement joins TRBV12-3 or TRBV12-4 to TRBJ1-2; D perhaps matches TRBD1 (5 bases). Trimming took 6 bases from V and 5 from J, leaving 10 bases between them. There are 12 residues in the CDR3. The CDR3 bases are TGTGCCAGCAGCTACCCAGGGTATGGCTACACCTTC. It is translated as CASSYPGYGYTF.

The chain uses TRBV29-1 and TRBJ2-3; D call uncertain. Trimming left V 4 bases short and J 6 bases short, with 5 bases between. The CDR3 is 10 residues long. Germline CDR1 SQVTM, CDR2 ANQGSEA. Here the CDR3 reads CSVVSDTQYF. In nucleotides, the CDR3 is TGCAGCGTTGTTTCGGATACGCAGTATTTT.

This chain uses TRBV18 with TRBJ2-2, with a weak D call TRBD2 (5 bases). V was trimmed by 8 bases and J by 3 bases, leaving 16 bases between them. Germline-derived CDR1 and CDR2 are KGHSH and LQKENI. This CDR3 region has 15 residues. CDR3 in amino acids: CASLRGPLDTGELFF. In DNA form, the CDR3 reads TGTGCCAGCCTACGAGGGCCCCTCGACACCGGGGAGCTGTTTTTT. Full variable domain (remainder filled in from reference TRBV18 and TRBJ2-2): NAGVMQNPRHLVRRRGQEARLRCSPMKGHSHVYWYRQLPEEGLKFMVYLQKENIIDESGMPKERFSAEFPKEGPSILRIQQVVRGDSAAYFCASLRGPLDTGELFFGEGSRLTVL.